A selection of T cell receptor beta chains follows, all from one sample in a study of cytomegalovirus exposure and HLA in healthy donors. TCRdb's table, derived via immunoSEQ multiplex PCR, lists solely in-frame clones and lacks some. The sample carries roughly 80,000 clones, 94% recorded once. Input material: PBMCs. These receptors were collected from a woman between 18 and 30 years old in good health and CMV-seropositive. Both conserved end residues are trimmed from each CDR3.

v_call cdr3_aa
TRBV7-9 ASSPPGRAGNTIY
TRBV10-3 ATTGPEASGGSGLTQY
TRBV28 ASSFPWRAGSYEQY
TRBV25-1 ASSEGDSPYEQY
TRBV28 ASTTRTKGMEAF
TRBV27 ASSLTDRDL
TRBV2 ASSEILTNEKLF
TRBV6-6 ASSYSADSRGYEQY
TRBV27 ASTRSFDRGFYNEQF
TRBV14 ASSQARGNYGYT
TRBV7-3 ASSLTGGRVEAF
TRBV5-4 ASSLGSGHNYGYT
TRBV5-1 ASSLASTGGGYT
TRBV2 ASREGTGEQF
TRBV18 ASSRLAGVGHEQF
TRBV30 AWSVLDSLNTEAF
TRBV6-6 ASSSQSNTEAF
TRBV29-1 SVADRNVIGGYT
TRBV14 ASSQVPRNSPLH
TRBV4-1 ASSQIAGGEETQY
TRBV5-1 ASTSPRGTDTQY
TRBV6-5 ASTGADPNTGELF
TRBV29-1 SVIRQVLNTEAF
TRBV5-1 ASALTSTDTQY
TRBV4-1 ASSQDVPGLSYQETQY
TRBV29-1 SARDTLGTEAF
TRBV2 ASRGGHPHSYEQY
TRBV4-3 ASSPGLAGHNEQF
TRBV7-3 ASSLSGGAVETQY
TRBV10-3 AISETGDQPQH
TRBV4-2 ASSQRSGRSSGELF
TRBV7-9 ASSFSGVRGAVYEQY
TRBV4-1 ASSPGLAGFRSSYNEQF
TRBV11-3 ASSLEGTGNEQY
TRBV21-1 ASSKYLAGGTHQPQH
TRBV6-6 ASRDSWEGSPLH
TRBV9 ASSLRTGRGGYT
TRBV2 ASSASRGFTDTQY
TRBV7-2 ASSFLLGGNYNEQF
TRBV5-4 ASSFGGAVGELF
TRBV4-1 ASSQGLASYEQY
TRBV30 AWSTDRGGDQPQH
TRBV4-2 ASSQLEDTEAF
TRBV6-4 ASKSGQGEQY
TRBV29-1 SATGQQSSYEQY